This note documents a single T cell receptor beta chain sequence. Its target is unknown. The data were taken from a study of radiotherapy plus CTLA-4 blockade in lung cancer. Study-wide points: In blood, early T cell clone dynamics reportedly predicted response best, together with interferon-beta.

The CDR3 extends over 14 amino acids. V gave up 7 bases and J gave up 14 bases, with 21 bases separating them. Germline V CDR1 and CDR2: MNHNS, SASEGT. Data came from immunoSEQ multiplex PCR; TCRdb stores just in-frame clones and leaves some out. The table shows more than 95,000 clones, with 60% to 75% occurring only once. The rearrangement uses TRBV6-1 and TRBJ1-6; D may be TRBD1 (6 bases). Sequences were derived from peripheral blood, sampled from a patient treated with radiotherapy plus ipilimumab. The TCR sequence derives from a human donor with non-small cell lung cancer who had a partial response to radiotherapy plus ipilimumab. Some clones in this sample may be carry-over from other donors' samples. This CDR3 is CASMSQGRANTLHF. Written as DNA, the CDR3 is TGTGCCAGCATGTCACAGGGTAGGGCTAATACCCTCCACTTT.